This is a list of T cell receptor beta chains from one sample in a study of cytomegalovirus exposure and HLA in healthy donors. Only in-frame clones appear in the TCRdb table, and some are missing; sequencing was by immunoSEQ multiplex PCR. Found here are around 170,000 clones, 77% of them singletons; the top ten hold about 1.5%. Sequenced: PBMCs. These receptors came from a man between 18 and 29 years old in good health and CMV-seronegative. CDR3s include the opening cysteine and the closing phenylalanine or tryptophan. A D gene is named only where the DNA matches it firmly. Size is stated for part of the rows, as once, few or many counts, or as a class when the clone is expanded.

CDR3 protein: CASSQRQGDQPQHF; CDR3 DNA: TGCGCCAGCAGCCAACGACAGGGGGATCAGCCCCAGCATTTT; clone size: many; D gene: TRBD1; V gene: TRBV4-3; J gene: TRBJ1-5
CDR3 protein: CASGVTFLGVYTQYF; CDR3 DNA: TGTGCCAGCGGCGTGACCTTTCTAGGGGTCTATACGCAGTATTTT; clone size: -; D gene: -; V gene: TRBV5-6; J gene: TRBJ2-3
CDR3 protein: CAWSVRVHYEQYF; CDR3 DNA: TGTGCCTGGAGTGTCAGGGTCCACTACGAGCAGTACTTC; clone size: -; D gene: -; V gene: TRBV30; J gene: TRBJ2-7
CDR3 protein: CASSQYRGYNSPLHF; CDR3 DNA: TGTGCCAGCAGCCAGTACAGGGGCTATAATTCACCCCTCCACTTT; clone size: -; D gene: TRBD1; V gene: TRBV7-3; J gene: TRBJ1-6
CDR3 protein: CASSLLGPGGGLTDTQYF; CDR3 DNA: TGTGCCAGCAGCTTATTAGGGCCCGGGGGGGGACTAACAGATACGCAGTATTTT; clone size: -; D gene: TRBD2; V gene: TRBV7-3; J gene: TRBJ2-3
CDR3 protein: CASSPGQGAQPQHF; CDR3 DNA: TGTGCCAGCAGCCCGGGACAGGGGGCACAGCCCCAGCATTTT; clone size: -; D gene: TRBD1; V gene: TRBV7-6; J gene: TRBJ1-5
CDR3 protein: CASRLGPPPGLAGNEQYF; CDR3 DNA: TGTGCCAGCAGACTTGGTCCCCCCCCGGGACTAGCGGGGAACGAGCAGTACTTC; clone size: -; D gene: TRBD2; V gene: TRBV5-5; J gene: TRBJ2-7
CDR3 protein: CASSLRVMGQPQHF; CDR3 DNA: TGTGCCAGCAGTTTGCGGGTAATGGGCCAGCCCCAGCATTTT; clone size: once; D gene: -; V gene: TRBV28; J gene: TRBJ1-5
CDR3 protein: CASSELTGTENTEAFF; CDR3 DNA: TGTGCCAGCAGTGAACTCACCGGGACAGAGAACACTGAAGCTTTCTTT; clone size: -; D gene: TRBD1; V gene: TRBV28; J gene: TRBJ1-1
CDR3 protein: CASSTGGVGELFF; CDR3 DNA: TGTGCCAGTAGTACCGGCGGGGTTGGGGAGCTGTTTTTT; clone size: few; D gene: -; V gene: TRBV19; J gene: TRBJ2-2
CDR3 protein: CASSAGQGPSYEQYF; CDR3 DNA: TGCGCCAGCAGCGCTGGACAGGGGCCCTCCTACGAGCAGTACTTC; clone size: few; D gene: TRBD1; V gene: TRBV4-1; J gene: TRBJ2-7
CDR3 protein: CASSIGGTGVETQYF; CDR3 DNA: TGTGCCAGTAGTATAGGCGGGACAGGGGTTGAGACCCAGTACTTC; clone size: few; D gene: TRBD1; V gene: TRBV19; J gene: TRBJ2-5
CDR3 protein: CASSWGTVGGTDTQYF; CDR3 DNA: TGTGCCAGCAGCTGGGGGACAGTAGGCGGCACAGATACGCAGTATTTT; clone size: -; D gene: TRBD1; V gene: TRBV5-6; J gene: TRBJ2-3
CDR3 protein: CASSPGDRYYGYTF; CDR3 DNA: TGCGCCAGCAGCCCTGGGGACAGGTACTATGGCTACACCTTC; clone size: once; D gene: TRBD1; V gene: TRBV5-1; J gene: TRBJ1-2